One and the same sample provided the 24 T cell receptor beta chains below, sequenced in a study of T cells in localized non-small cell lung cancer. TCRdb keeps only in-frame clones here, not all; method: immunoSEQ multiplex PCR. The data hold about 21,000 clones, with around nine tenths observed a single time. The source material was peripheral blood, sampled before any cancer treatment. These receptors all stem from a male donor older than 55 with stage I squamous cell lung carcinoma.

V usage is TRBV27 and J usage is TRBJ2-4; D tentatively fits TRBD1 or TRBD2 (5 bases each). V was pared by 4 bases and J by 4 bases, with 17 bases between. The CDR3 contains 16 residues. Germline V gives CDR1 MNHEY, CDR2 SMNVEV (reference sequence). DNA for the CDR3: TGTGCCAGCAGTTACCTCGGGGACCGAGGTAAAAACATTCAGTACTTC. It encodes CASSYLGDRGKNIQYF.

This chain joins TRBV5-5 and TRBJ2-7; D is uncertain. CDR3 length: 15 amino acids. Germline lookup yields CDR1 SGHKS and CDR2 YYEKEE (reference sequence). V shed 5 bases and J shed 3 bases, with 18 bases lying between them. For the CDR3, the DNA is TGTGCCAGCAGGGCCGAGAGAGGAAACCGCTACGAGCAGTACTTC. This gives the protein CASRAERGNRYEQYF. Filled out from reference TRBV5-5 and TRBJ2-7, the complete variable domain reads DAGVTQSPTHLIKTRGQQVTLRCSPISGHKSVSWYQQVLGQGPQFIFQYYEKEERGRGNFPDRFSARQFPNYSSELNVNALLLGDSALYLCASRAERGNRYEQYFGPGTRLTVT.

The chain joins TRBV19 to TRBJ1-2; D unresolved. CDR3 length equals 15 residues. Germline V lookup: CDR1 LNHDA, CDR2 SQIVND (reference sequence). Trimming stripped 3 bases from V and 4 bases from J, with 15 bases between. CDR3 region: CASSMSGRISYGYTF. The CDR3 DNA is TGTGCCAGTAGTATGTCGGGCAGAATCTCCTATGGCTACACCTTC.

This sequence joins TRBV6-6 and TRBJ2-2; 9 bases are shared with TRBD1. Trimming took 8 bases from V and 1 from J; bases not matched to a gene: 5. CDR3 length: 15 amino acids. Germline values: CDR1 MNHNY, CDR2 SVGAGI (reference sequence). CDR3 sequence: CASLGTGKNTGELFF. DNA of the CDR3: TGTGCCAGCCTCGGGACAGGGAAGAACACCGGGGAGCTGTTTTTT.

This clone was detected only once. The chain joins TRBV6-5 to TRBJ2-6, with 7 bases that match TRBD1. The CDR3 length is 15 residues. Germline CDR1 reads MNHEY; CDR2 reads SVGAGI. Trimming cost V 2 bases and J 2 bases; bases outside gene matches: 0. DNA for the CDR3: TGTGCCAGCAGTTACGGGACAGCTGGGGCCAACGTCCTGACTTTC. This encodes CASSYGTAGANVLTF.

The rearrangement uses TRBV5-1 and TRBJ1-1, with a tentative D call TRBD1 (6 bases). There are 13 residues in the CDR3. Trimming cost V 4 bases and J 8 bases, with 15 bases left between them. Per the germline V gene, CDR1 is SGHRS and CDR2 is YFSETQ. The CDR3 here is CASSPDRLQEAFF. In nucleotides, the CDR3 is TGCGCCAGCAGCCCCGACAGGCTCCAAGAAGCTTTCTTT. The variable domain in full, completed from reference TRBV5-1 and TRBJ1-1, reads KAGVTQTPRYLIKTRGQQVTLSCSPISGHRSVSWYQQTPGQGLQFLFEYFSETQRNKGNFPGRFSGRQFSNSRSEMNVSTLELGDSALYLCASSPDRLQEAFFGQGTRLTVV.

The V gene is TRBV7-2, the J gene TRBJ2-7; no reliable D call. The germline V gene has CDR1 SGHTA and CDR2 FQGNSA. The CDR3 runs to 14 residues. The V end lost 1 base, the J end lost 2 bases, and 9 bases lay between the germline ends. In nucleotides, the CDR3 is TGTGCCAGCAGCTTAGGGCCCGTCACCTACGAGCAGTACTTC. This translates into CASSLGPVTYEQYF.

This chain links TRBV9 with TRBJ2-5, with D tentatively TRBD2 (6 bases). Deletions cut 0 bases from V and 2 bases from J, with 11 bases between. The germline CDR1 and CDR2 sequences are SGDLS and YYNGEE. The CDR3 has 15 residues. The CDR3 loop is CASSVDGAGQETQYF. CDR3 nucleotides: TGTGCCAGCAGCGTAGATGGGGCGGGGCAAGAGACCCAGTACTTC.

CDR3 sequence (DNA): TGTGCCAGCAGCGTTGCGGCAGGGGGTGCCACAGATACGCAGTATTTT. The encoded protein is CASSVAAGGATDTQYF. The chain uses TRBV9 and TRBJ2-3; 7 nucleotides align to TRBD1. J gave up 2 bases and V 2 bases, and 8 bases lay outside the gene matches. Germline CDR1 and CDR2: SGDLS and YYNGEE. This CDR3 region has 16 residues.

This rearrangement joins TRBV10-2 to TRBJ1-4, with D possibly matching TRBD1 (5 bases). V dropped 7 bases and J dropped 6 bases, with 18 bases sitting between them. The V gene's germline CDR1 is WSHSY and CDR2 SAAADI. The CDR3 extends over 15 amino acids. CDR3 sequence reads: CASTGAHEGDEKLFF. The CDR3 region has the DNA TGCGCCAGCACCGGGGCCCACGAGGGTGATGAAAAACTGTTTTTT.

This clone was seen just once. The rearrangement joins TRBV7-6 to TRBJ2-1, with 8 bases matching TRBD1. The CDR3 is 13 amino acids. CDR1 is SGHVS and CDR2 is FNYEAQ in the germline V gene. The junction had 2 bases not matched to a gene; V was cut back by 4 bases and J by 6 bases. CDR3: CASSSDRGNEQFF. CDR3 nucleotides: TGTGCCAGCAGCTCCGACAGGGGCAATGAGCAGTTCTTC.

The rearrangement joins TRBV14 to TRBJ1-6; D gene uncertain. The CDR3 runs to 14 residues. Germline assignment: CDR1 SGHDN and CDR2 FVKESK. Deletions cut 0 bases from V and 10 bases from J, with 10 bases between. This chain's CDR3 is CASSQDWAVSPLHF. DNA of the CDR3: TGTGCCAGCAGCCAAGATTGGGCGGTCTCACCCCTCCACTTT.

The chain employs TRBV19 and TRBJ1-3, with D unresolved. The CDR3 consists of 14 residues. V lost 7 bases and J 0 bases, leaving 10 bases between the germline ends. In germline, CDR1 is LNHDA, CDR2 SQIVND (reference sequence). CDR3 DNA: TGTGCCAGTAAGGAGGGCCCCTCTGGAAACACCATATATTTT. Translated: CASKEGPSGNTIYF.

The genes are TRBV27 and TRBJ1-1, with TRBD1 as a possible D gene (5 bases). The germline CDR1 and CDR2 sequences are MNHEY and SMNVEV (reference sequence). V was trimmed by 6 bases and J by 3 bases, leaving 14 bases between them. This CDR3 contains 14 residues. CDR3 bases: TGTGCCAGCAGCCTCCGAGGGACTTACACTGAAGCTTTCTTT. Translated: CASSLRGTYTEAFF.

This chain connects TRBV4-1 to TRBJ1-2; 7 bases agree with TRBD1. V lost 4 bases to trimming and J lost 2 bases; unmatched junction nucleotides: 1. The length of the CDR3 is 13 residues. Germline-derived CDR1 and CDR2 are MGHRA and YSYEKL. The CDR3 region is CASSLQGNYGYTF. DNA of the CDR3: TGCGCCAGCAGCCTACAGGGGAACTATGGCTACACCTTC.

The rearrangement uses TRBV6-5 and TRBJ1-4; 8 bases line up with TRBD1. The CDR3 extends over 15 amino acids. The V segment lost 1 base and the J segment 8 bases; nucleotides outside the gene matches: 6. Germline values: CDR1 MNHEY, CDR2 SVGAGI. The CDR3, as DNA: TGTGCCAGCAGTTACTTCCCACAGGGGGACGAAAAACTGTTTTTT. It specifies CASSYFPQGDEKLFF.

The chain couples TRBV27 to TRBJ2-7, with 11 bases matching TRBD1. The V segment lost 5 bases and the J segment 7 bases; nucleotides outside the gene matches: 10. Germline CDR1 reads MNHEY; CDR2 reads SMNVEV (reference sequence). The CDR3 consists of 15 residues. The CDR3 spells CASSDSGTGGGEQYF. The DNA for the CDR3 is TGTGCCAGCAGTGATTCCGGGACAGGGGGAGGAGAGCAGTACTTC.

This chain uses TRBV6-1 with TRBJ2-2; D unresolved. The CDR3 sequence is 14 residues long. V was trimmed by 8 bases and J by 5 bases, leaving 15 bases between them. In germline, CDR1 is MNHNS, CDR2 SASEGT. The CDR3 DNA reads TGTGCCAGCGGAAAAGGACCCTTGACCGGGGAGCTGTTTTTT. It encodes CASGKGPLTGELFF.

The V call is TRBV7-8, the J call TRBJ1-5; D is unresolved. Germline V CDR1 and CDR2: SGHVS, FQNEAQ. The V end lost 8 bases, the J end lost 0 bases, and 20 bases lay between the germline ends. This CDR3 contains 17 residues. The CDR3 loop reads CASRFGPQMNSNQPQHF. For the CDR3, the DNA is TGTGCCAGCCGGTTCGGACCCCAGATGAATAGCAATCAGCCCCAGCATTTT.

This chain connects TRBV7-3 to TRBJ2-6; D not certain. The CDR3 loop spans 15 amino acids. V lost 4 bases and J lost 0, with 7 bases in between. CDR1 and CDR2 from the germline V gene are SGHTA and FQGTGA. The chain's CDR3 is CASSSVLSGANVLTF. As DNA, the CDR3 is TGTGCCAGCAGCTCCGTTCTCTCTGGGGCCAACGTCCTGACTTTC. The entire variable domain, with the rest obtained from reference TRBV7-3 and TRBJ2-6, is as follows: GAGVSQTPSNKVTEKGKYVELRCDPISGHTALYWYRQSLGQGPEFLIYFQGTGAADDSGLPNDRFFAVRPEGSVSTLKIQRTERGDSAVYLCASSSVLSGANVLTFGAGSRLTVL.

The chain is built from TRBV28 and TRBJ2-7; 11 bases match TRBD1. There are 15 residues in the CDR3. Germline CDR1 and CDR2: MDHEN and SYDVKM. V lost 3 bases, J lost 4 bases, and 5 bases stayed unmatched. The CDR3 sequence is CASSFLGTGGYEQYF. The DNA for the CDR3 is TGTGCCAGCAGTTTTCTCGGGACAGGGGGGTACGAGCAGTACTTC. The whole variable domain, filled in from reference TRBV28 and TRBJ2-7, reads DVKVTQSSRYLVKRTGEKVFLECVQDMDHENMFWYRQDPGLGLRLIYFSYDVKMKEKGDIPEGYSVSREKKERFSLILESASTNQTSMYLCASSFLGTGGYEQYFGPGTRLTVT.

This chain links TRBV2 with TRBJ2-3; D is uncertain. V was pared by 8 bases and J by 6 bases, with 6 bases between. Germline CDR1 and CDR2: SNHLY and FYNNEI. This CDR3 is built from 10 residues. CDR3 loop: CASEEDTQYF. The CDR3 nucleotides read TGTGCCAGCGAAGAGGATACGCAGTATTTT.

There are a few counts of this clone. The V call is TRBV9, the J call TRBJ1-1; 7 bases map to TRBD1. Trimming took 4 bases from V and 0 from J; bases not matched to a gene: 9. The CDR3 extends over 16 amino acids. Germline values: CDR1 SGDLS, CDR2 YYNGEE. The CDR3, as DNA: TGTGCCAGCAGCCCCAGGGGGGATGTCCTGAACACTGAAGCTTTCTTT. Translating gives CASSPRGDVLNTEAFF.

The J gene is TRBJ1-5, the V gene TRBV5-6; 10 positions agree with TRBD1. CDR3 length: 15 amino acids. In germline, CDR1 is SGHDT, CDR2 YYEEEE. The V gene end was trimmed by 4 bases and the J gene end by 3 bases; junction bases not matched to a gene: 4. CDR3 sequence (DNA): TGTGCCAGCAGCCGCGGACAGGGGGACAATCAGCCCCAGCATTTT. It is translated as CASSRGQGDNQPQHF.